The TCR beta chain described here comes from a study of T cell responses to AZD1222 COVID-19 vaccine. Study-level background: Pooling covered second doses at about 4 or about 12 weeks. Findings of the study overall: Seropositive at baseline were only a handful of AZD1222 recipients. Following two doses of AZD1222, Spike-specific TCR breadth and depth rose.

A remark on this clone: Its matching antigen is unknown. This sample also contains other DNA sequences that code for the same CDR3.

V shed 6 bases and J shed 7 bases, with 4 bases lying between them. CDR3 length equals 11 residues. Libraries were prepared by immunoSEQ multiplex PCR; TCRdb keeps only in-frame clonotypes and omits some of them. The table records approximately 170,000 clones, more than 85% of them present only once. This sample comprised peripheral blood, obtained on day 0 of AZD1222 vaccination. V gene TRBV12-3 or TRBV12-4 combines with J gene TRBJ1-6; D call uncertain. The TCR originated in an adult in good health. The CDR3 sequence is CASSLNSPLHF. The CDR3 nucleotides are TGTGCCAGCAGCCTAAATTCACCCCTCCACTTT.